Given below is one TCR beta chain in context. Original analysis: Reference gene primers were amplified, and this amplification served to estimate nucleated cell counts. Generated by immunoSEQ multiplex PCR, the TCRdb table keeps only in-frame clones and is missing some. V and J calls and clone size are as listed in that table; D and trimming were resolved from the DNA. The sample includes about 330,000 clones, approximately 87% of them seen just once. The data were obtained in a study of blood T cell repertoires in COVID-19. Study context: The study drew acute and convalescent COVID-19 samples from the United States, Italy and Spain. From T cells, B-cell-depleted T cells, or PBMCs came the material, which was cDNA or gDNA.

V shed 5 bases and J shed 8 bases, with 12 bases lying between them. This CDR3 comprises 12 residues. The sample comprised peripheral blood. The TCR was taken from a woman aged 45 to 65 with active or convalescent COVID-19. J is TRBJ1-2 and V is TRBV12-3 or TRBV12-4; D perhaps matches TRBD1 (5 bases). This chain's CDR3 is CASSLRVSGYTF. For the CDR3, the DNA is TGTGCCAGCAGTCTCAGGGTAAGCGGCTACACCTTC.